This T cell receptor beta chain stems from a study of early T cells in non-severe SARS-CoV-2 infection. Study summary: Alpha and beta chains were unpaired, from unsorted whole-blood bulk RNA.

Germline assignment: CDR1 SGHRS and CDR2 YFSETQ. V was trimmed by 0 bases and J by 5 bases, leaving 9 bases between them. This CDR3 is built from 14 residues. The study's findings and limits: Anti-spike CD8 responses were favored by VDJdb matching, which missed private and CD4 specificities.

Unique molecular identifiers were attached to individual cDNA molecules. TCRdb processed the 5' RACE reads anew with MiXCR; each CDR3 protein has one entry. Altogether about 50,000 distinct CDR3 sequences are present, 9.4% being singletons, with the ten largest covering 5% to 6.5%. There are a few counts of this clonotype. Its antigen is not known. The sequences come from whole blood, collected at baseline. This sequence joins TRBV5-1 and TRBJ2-1, with D uncertain. This TCR came from an adult who was a healthcare worker with PCR-confirmed SARS-CoV-2 infection or an uninfected control (not recorded which). The CDR3 sequence: CASSLAPRDNEQFF. In DNA, the CDR3 is TGCGCCAGCAGCTTGGCCCCCCGTGACAATGAGCAGTTCTTC. The variable domain in full, with the rest retrieved from reference TRBV5-1 and TRBJ2-1, is KAGVTQTPRYLIKTRGQQVTLSCSPISGHRSVSWYQQTPGQGLQFLFEYFSETQRNKGNFPGRFSGRQFSNSRSEMNVSTLELGDSALYLCASSLAPRDNEQFFGPGTRLTVL.